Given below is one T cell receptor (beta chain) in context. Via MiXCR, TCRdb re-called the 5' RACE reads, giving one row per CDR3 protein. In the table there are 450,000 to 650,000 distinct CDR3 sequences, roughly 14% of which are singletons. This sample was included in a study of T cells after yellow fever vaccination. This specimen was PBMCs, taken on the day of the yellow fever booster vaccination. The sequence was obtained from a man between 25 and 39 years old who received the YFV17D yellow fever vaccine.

The CDR3 region is CASSLKRENNEQFF. The CDR3 bases are TGCGCCAGCAGCTTAAAGCGGGAGAACAATGAGCAGTTCTTC. The chain recombines TRBV5-1 with TRBJ2-1; 8 positions match TRBD2. V lost 2 bases to trimming and J lost 5 bases; unmatched junction nucleotides: 3. Germline CDR1 and CDR2: SGHRS and YFSETQ. This CDR3 is built from 14 residues.